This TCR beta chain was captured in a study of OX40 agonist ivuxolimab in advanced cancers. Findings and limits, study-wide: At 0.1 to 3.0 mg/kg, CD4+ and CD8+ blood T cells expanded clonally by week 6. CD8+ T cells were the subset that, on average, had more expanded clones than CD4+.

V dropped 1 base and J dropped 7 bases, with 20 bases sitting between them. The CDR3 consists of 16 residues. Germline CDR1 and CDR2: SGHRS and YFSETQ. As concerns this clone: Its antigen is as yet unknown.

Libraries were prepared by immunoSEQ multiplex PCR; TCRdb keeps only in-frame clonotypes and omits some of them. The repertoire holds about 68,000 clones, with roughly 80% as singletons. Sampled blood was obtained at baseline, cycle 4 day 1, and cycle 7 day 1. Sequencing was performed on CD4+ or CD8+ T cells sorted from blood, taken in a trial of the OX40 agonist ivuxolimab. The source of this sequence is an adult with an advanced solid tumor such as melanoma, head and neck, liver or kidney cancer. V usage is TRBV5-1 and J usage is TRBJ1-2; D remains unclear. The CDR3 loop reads CASSLTDSPRLGGYTF. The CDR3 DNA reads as TGCGCCAGCAGCTTGACAGATAGCCCTCGCTTGGGTGGCTACACCTTC.